A selection of T cell receptor beta chains follows, all from one sample in a study of blood T cell repertoires in COVID-19. The repertoire was sequenced with immunoSEQ multiplex PCR; TCRdb's copy has only in-frame clones and lacks some. The data show 490,000 or so clones, less than 90% seen once. Sequences were obtained from PBMCs or T cells enriched from blood (not recorded which). These receptors all stem from a woman aged 55-70 years who had recovered from COVID-19. The CDR3 runs from the conserved cysteine through the conserved F or W. Each record gives: CDR3 DNA, CDR3 protein, D gene, V gene, clone size, J gene. A D gene is named only where the DNA matches it firmly. Size is omitted from some rows. Given values are once, few, many or a class for expanded clones.

TGTGCCAGCGGGGGACAGATCTCTAACTATGGCTACACCTTC | CASGGQISNYGYTF | TRBD1 | TRBV2 | NA | TRBJ1-2
TGTGCCAGCAGTTTGACAGGGGGATACTGGGCTTTCTTT | CASSLTGGYWAFF | TRBD1 | TRBV6-6 | NA | TRBJ1-1
TGTGCCAGCAGTGGGGGCGGGGATTATAATTCACCCCTCCACTTT | CASSGGGDYNSPLHF | NA | TRBV2 | NA | TRBJ1-6
TGTGCCAGCAGCTTGCCAGGGACAGGGAGCCCAGAGGATGAAAAACTGTTTTTT | CASSLPGTGSPEDEKLFF | TRBD1 | TRBV5-6 | NA | TRBJ1-4
TGTGCCAGCAAGACAGGGGAGATGGTTTGGGAAAAACTGTTTTTT | CASKTGEMVWEKLFF | TRBD1 | TRBV6-5 | NA | TRBJ1-4
TGCGCCAGCAGCCAAGGGCCGGGACAGTCCTACGAGCAGTACTTC | CASSQGPGQSYEQYF | TRBD1 | TRBV4-1 | NA | TRBJ2-7
TGTGCCAGCAGTTTGAACGGAGGGATTGAAGCTTTCTTT | CASSLNGGIEAFF | NA | TRBV28 | NA | TRBJ1-1
TGTGCCAGCAGCTTGTTCATCGGGGTCCTAAAGCAAGAGACCCAGTACTTC | CASSLFIGVLKQETQYF | NA | TRBV5-6 | NA | TRBJ2-5
TGTGCCACCCGCGGGGGGCTCGGAAACACCATATATTTT | CATRGGLGNTIYF | NA | TRBV6-5 | NA | TRBJ1-3
TGTGCCGGGTCACAGGGGATGAACACTGAAGCTTTCTTT | CAGSQGMNTEAFF | TRBD1 | TRBV19 | NA | TRBJ1-1
TGTGCCAGCAGCTTCAAAAGGGACTCCACTGAAGCTTTCTTT | CASSFKRDSTEAFF | NA | TRBV7-2 | NA | TRBJ1-1
TGTGCCAGCAACAAGGCAGGGGACAATCAGCCCCAGCATTTT | CASNKAGDNQPQHF | NA | TRBV6-5 | once | TRBJ1-5
TGCGCCAGCAGCTTGCCCGGGACAGGGGTCTCCGGGGAGCTGTTTTTT | CASSLPGTGVSGELFF | TRBD1 | TRBV5-1 | NA | TRBJ2-2
TGTGCCAGCAGTGGACAGACAAATCAGCCCCAGCATTTT | CASSGQTNQPQHF | NA | TRBV2 | NA | TRBJ1-5
TGTGCCAGTAGTATAGTCGGAGGGTTGAGCAATCAGCCCCAGCATTTT | CASSIVGGLSNQPQHF | NA | TRBV19 | NA | TRBJ1-5
TGTGCCAGCAAAGGCGACACGGGGTACTTGTACGAGCAGTACTTC | CASKGDTGYLYEQYF | NA | TRBV6-5 | NA | TRBJ2-7
TGTGCCAGCAGCCCCCCGACAGGAGACGTGGGGAGTACTGGAAACACCATATATTTT | CASSPPTGDVGSTGNTIYF | NA | TRBV3-1/TRBV3-2 | NA | TRBJ1-3
TGTGCCAGCAGCCCAGAGGCGTCGGCAAACTATGGCTACACCTTC | CASSPEASANYGYTF | NA | TRBV7-6 | NA | TRBJ1-2